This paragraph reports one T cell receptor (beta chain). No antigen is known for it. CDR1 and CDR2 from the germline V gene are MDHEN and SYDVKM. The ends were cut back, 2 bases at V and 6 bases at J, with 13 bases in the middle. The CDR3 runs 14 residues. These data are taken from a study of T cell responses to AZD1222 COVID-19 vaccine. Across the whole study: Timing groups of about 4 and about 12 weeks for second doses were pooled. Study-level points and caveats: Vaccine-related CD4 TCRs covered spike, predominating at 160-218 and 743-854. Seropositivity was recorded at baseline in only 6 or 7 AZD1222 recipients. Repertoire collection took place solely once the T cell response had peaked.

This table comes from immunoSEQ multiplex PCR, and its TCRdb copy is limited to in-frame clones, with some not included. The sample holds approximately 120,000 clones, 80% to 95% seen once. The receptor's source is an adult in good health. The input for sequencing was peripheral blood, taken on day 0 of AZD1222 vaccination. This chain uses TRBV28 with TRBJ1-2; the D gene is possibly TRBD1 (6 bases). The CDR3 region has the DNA TGTGCCAGCAGTTTAATTGGACAGCTGGATGGCTACACCTTC. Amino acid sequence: CASSLIGQLDGYTF.